The clone carrying this TCR beta chain was picked up many times. Its matching antigen is unknown. The data belong to a study of T-cell reconstitution after alpha-beta-depleted transplantation in children. Findings and caveats of the study: After one year, T-cell counts and TCRbeta diversity mostly came from new T cells. In some patients, recipient T cells and intrathymic progenitors surviving conditioning explained high day-60 diversity. Reports say that about two months after transplant, the alpha-beta T cells came out of several hundred graft clones that had expanded.

Preparation of the TCRbeta library used unique molecular identifiers. TCRdb ran MiXCR on the PCR reads and lists one entry per CDR3 protein. The repertoire holds hundreds of thousands of distinct CDR3 sequences, with approximately 8.9% as singletons. The clonotype comes from a male patient aged 10 to 17 who had a stem cell transplant for acute lymphoblastic leukemia, so the T cells may come from the graft donor. Here the sequenced sample was PBMCs, mostly from graft donor cells, taken 180 days after TCRalphabeta/CD19-depleted stem cell transplant.

CDR3 coding DNA: TGTGCCACCAGTGCTCGGGAGTCCTACAATGAGCAGTTCTTC. Protein sequence: CATSARESYNEQFF. The rearrangement links TRBV24-1 to TRBJ2-1; TRBD2 is a possible D gene (6 bases). The germline V and J ends were trimmed by 5 bases and 1 base, with 8 bases remaining between them. The CDR3 runs 14 residues. Looked up from germline, CDR1 is KGHDR and CDR2 is SFDVKD.